The sequence of this T cell receptor (beta chain) was determined in a study of blood T cell repertoires in COVID-19. Study overall: The United States, Italy and Spain provided the acute and convalescent COVID-19 samples.

Germline V gene sequence: CDR1 MNHEY, CDR2 SMNVEV (reference sequence). Trimming removed 3 bases at V and 3 bases at J, with 12 bases between. The CDR3 is made up of 14 amino acids. Authors' analysis steps: Amplification of reference gene primers was used by the study to estimate nucleated cell counts. Using immunoSEQ multiplex PCR, the repertoire was profiled, and TCRdb retains in-frame clones only, with some absent. For V, J and clone size, that table is used; D and trimming come from the DNA. The data show approximately 390,000 clones, almost 90% seen once. The source material was peripheral blood. The clonotype comes from a man younger than 35 with active or convalescent COVID-19. J is TRBJ2-7 and V is TRBV27; D might be TRBD1 (5 bases). Here the CDR3 reads CASSFDDRYYEQYF. The CDR3 coding sequence is TGTGCCAGCAGTTTCGACGACAGATACTACGAGCAGTACTTC.